This is a list of T cell receptor beta chains from one sample in a study of control samples from healthy donors and cancer patients. The data were produced by immunoSEQ multiplex PCR, yet TCRdb's version contains in-frame clones alone and is incomplete. Of approximately 100,000 clones in the sample, roughly four fifths are singletons; the top ten hold about 2%. Sample: blood. Receptors were obtained from a man aged 55 to 69 in good health. CDR3s include the opening cysteine and the closing phenylalanine or tryptophan. Fields, in order: D gene, J gene, clone size, V gene, CDR3 protein, CDR3 DNA. D genes are given only for firm matches. Rows may omit the clone size; those that give it use once, few, many or a size class.

d_gene: TRBD1
j_gene: TRBJ2-1
abundance: -
v_gene: TRBV7-9
CDR3aa: CASSFPGWTGTGYNEQFF
CDR3nt: TGTGCCAGCAGCTTTCCTGGTTGGACCGGGACAGGCTACAATGAGCAGTTCTTC

d_gene: -
j_gene: TRBJ1-2
abundance: -
v_gene: TRBV1
CDR3aa: CTSSPLGGANYGYTF
CDR3nt: TGCACCAGCAGCCCACTGGGGGGGGCTAACTATGGCTACACCTTC

d_gene: TRBD1
j_gene: TRBJ2-7
abundance: few
v_gene: TRBV9
CDR3aa: CASSASTGGFGEQYF
CDR3nt: TGTGCCAGCAGCGCTTCGACAGGGGGCTTTGGCGAGCAGTACTTC

d_gene: -
j_gene: TRBJ1-6
abundance: -
v_gene: TRBV7-9
CDR3aa: CASSSKAGTNNSPLHF
CDR3nt: TGTGCCAGCAGCTCGAAGGCGGGGACCAATAATTCACCCCTCCACTTT

d_gene: -
j_gene: TRBJ2-7
abundance: -
v_gene: TRBV6-1
CDR3aa: CASSVYDSSSSYEQYF
CDR3nt: TGTGCCAGCAGTGTGTACGACAGCTCAAGCTCCTACGAGCAGTACTTC

d_gene: TRBD1
j_gene: TRBJ2-3
abundance: -
v_gene: TRBV19
CDR3aa: CASSARTGASTDTQYF
CDR3nt: TGTGCCAGTAGTGCACGGACAGGCGCCTCCACAGATACGCAGTATTTT

d_gene: -
j_gene: TRBJ2-1
abundance: -
v_gene: TRBV9
CDR3aa: CASSVGGRPYNEQFF
CDR3nt: TGTGCCAGCAGCGTAGGAGGTAGGCCTTACAATGAGCAGTTCTTC

d_gene: TRBD2
j_gene: TRBJ2-7
abundance: -
v_gene: TRBV6-1
CDR3aa: CASSDLAGNPYEQYF
CDR3nt: TGTGCCAGCAGTGACCTAGCGGGAAACCCCTACGAGCAGTACTTC

d_gene: TRBD2
j_gene: TRBJ2-1
abundance: -
v_gene: TRBV6-2/TRBV6-3
CDR3aa: CASSAGGGYNEQFF
CDR3nt: TGTGCCAGCAGCGCGGGGGGAGGCTACAATGAGCAGTTCTTC

d_gene: TRBD1
j_gene: TRBJ1-5
abundance: -
v_gene: TRBV2
CDR3aa: CASRPGQGAHQPQHF
CDR3nt: TGTGCCAGCAGACCAGGACAGGGGGCACATCAGCCCCAGCATTTT

d_gene: -
j_gene: TRBJ2-7
abundance: -
v_gene: TRBV12-3/TRBV12-4
CDR3aa: CASSLEGFYEQYF
CDR3nt: TGTGCCAGCAGTTTAGAGGGGTTCTACGAGCAGTACTTC